This T cell receptor (beta chain) was identified in a study of CD8+CD57+ T cells in acquired aplastic anemia (dated by TCRdb to 2017 to 2018). The study in broad terms: On average, sorted CD4+ and CD8+ cells yielded about 3 ug of extracted DNA, with a range of roughly 0.19 to 27.4 ug. Healthy donor samples averaged about 10 million reads for CD4+ and 11 million to 14 million for CD8+ cells.

Results the study describes overall, beyond this receptor: Between patients and healthy controls, no significant difference in CD8+ Simpson's diversity was found (P=0.060). Around 31 CD8+ CDR3 sequences were shared between patients and controls but appeared highly expressed in patients and within their immunodominant clones.

Measured from the cysteine to the phenylalanine, the CDR3 is 15 residues long. The DNA shown is the 45-base CDR3, in frame from base 1. The germline V gene (reference sequence) provides CDR1 DFQATT and CDR2 SNEGSKA. Germline trimming: 0 bases from V, 3 bases from J; junction bases outside gene matches: 7. TCR beta VDJ combination and CDR3 sequence profiling used genomic DNA as the template. TCR repertoire sequencing was run on an Illumina HiSeq 2000. From the authors' description of their analysis: Repertoire assessment relied on Simpson's diversity index, CDR3 size and DJ length profiles, and TRBV/TRBJ rearrangement plots. The most abundant DNA sequence in the deep sequencing data was defined as the immunodominant clone. CDR3 amino acid sequences were screened for sharing across subjects and compared with published repertoires and the VDJdb database. TCRdb redid the processing of the public reads, applying fastp at Q25 and MiXCR, and retained in-frame beta chains. All rows with the same CDR3 protein become a single entry with the most common DNA and genes. The V and J calls here are based on TCRdb, not the publication. The sample table records about 420,000 distinct CDR3 sequences; just under 70% of these occur just once. The ten largest clones add up to less than 4% of the sample.

Comment on this clonotype: Its antigen remains undetermined. Base qualities are missing; no much larger clone stands one base away.

In this study, sorted CD4+ and CD8+ T cells from the blood of healthy subjects and of severe aplastic anemia patients had their TCR repertoires deep-sequenced. Ficoll-Paque density gradient centrifugation was used to isolate peripheral blood mononuclear cells. CD4+ and CD8+ T cells were sorted by FACS or magnetic beads before DNA extraction. The sequenced sample was sorted CD4+, CD8+, or CD8+CD57+ T cells (not recorded which) from PBMCs. The receptor was isolated from a human donor in good health, serving as a control. The sequence links TRBV20-1 to TRBJ1-1; 7 central nucleotides agree with TRBD1. The CDR3 region reads CSAREIVTGYTEAFF. The DNA sequence is given as TGCAGTGCTAGAGAGATCGTGACAGGGTACACTGAAGCTTTCTTT.